The text below deals with one T cell receptor (beta chain). The data were taken from a study of patients and donors after allogeneic stem cell transplantation. TCRdb independently ran MiXCR on the RT-PCR reads; one entry per CDR3 protein. The sample consists of 200,000 to 250,000 distinct CDR3 sequences, about 14% of them appearing once. V was clipped by 4 bases and J by 6 bases, with 16 bases between them. The germline gives CDR1 LNHDA, CDR2 SQIVND (reference sequence). The CDR3 spans 15 residues. Sequencing was done on a sample of blood, either unsorted or a sorted T cell fraction (not recorded which). This chain links TRBV19 with TRBJ1-5; D call uncertain. The receptor's source is a human donor who was either an allogeneic HSCT recipient or a stem cell or donor lymphocyte infusion donor (not recorded which). It is not recorded whose cells these are; they may come from a transplant donor. CDR3 sequence reads: CASSTRQEGGQPQHF. The CDR3, as DNA: TGTGCCAGTAGTACTCGCCAAGAGGGAGGTCAGCCCCAGCATTTT.